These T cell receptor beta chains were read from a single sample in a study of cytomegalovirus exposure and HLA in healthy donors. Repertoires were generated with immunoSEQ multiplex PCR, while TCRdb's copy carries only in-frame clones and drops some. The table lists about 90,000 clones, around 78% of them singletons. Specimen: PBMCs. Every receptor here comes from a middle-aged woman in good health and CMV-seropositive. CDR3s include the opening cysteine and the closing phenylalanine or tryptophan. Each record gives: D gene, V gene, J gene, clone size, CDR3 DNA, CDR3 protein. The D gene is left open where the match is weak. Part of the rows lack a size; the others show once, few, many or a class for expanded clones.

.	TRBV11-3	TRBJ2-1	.	TGTGCCAGCCGCAAGAATCCAATCCGGGGTTACAATGAGCAGTTCTTC	CASRKNPIRGYNEQFF
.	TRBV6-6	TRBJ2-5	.	TGTGCCAGCAGTTACCGAAGGGGTGGAAAAGAGACCCAGTACTTC	CASSYRRGGKETQYF
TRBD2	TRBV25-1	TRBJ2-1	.	TGTGCCAGCAGTGGTCCGTGGGAGGGTAATGAGCAGTTCTTC	CASSGPWEGNEQFF
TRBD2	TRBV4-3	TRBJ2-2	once	TGCGCCAGCAGCGCCAATGGCGGGAGGGCCGCGGGCGGGGAGCTGTTTTTT	CASSANGGRAAGGELFF
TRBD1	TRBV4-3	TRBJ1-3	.	TGCGCCAGCAGCCAAGGGGCCACAGGGGCGTACGGAAACACCATATATTTT	CASSQGATGAYGNTIYF
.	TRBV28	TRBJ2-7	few	TGTGCCAGCAGTCACCTCCGAAGCCCTGCCCTGGACGAGCAGTACTTC	CASSHLRSPALDEQYF
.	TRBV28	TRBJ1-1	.	TGTGCCAGCAGCACGTCAGGGAACACTGAAGCTTTCTTT	CASSTSGNTEAFF
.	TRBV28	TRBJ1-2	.	TGTGCCAGCAGTTCCTCGGGCTGGACAAGGGGTTATGGCTACACCTTC	CASSSSGWTRGYGYTF
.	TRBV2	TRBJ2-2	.	TGTGCCAGCAAGGAGAGAACTCCCGGGGAGCTGTTTTTT	CASKERTPGELFF
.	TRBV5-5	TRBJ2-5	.	TGTGCCAGCAGCTTCAAACTCATGGAGACCCAGTACTTC	CASSFKLMETQYF
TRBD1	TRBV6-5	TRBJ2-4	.	TGTGCCAGCAGTACTCAGACAGGGGCCAAAAACATTCAGTACTTC	CASSTQTGAKNIQYF
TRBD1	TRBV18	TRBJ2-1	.	TGTGCCAGCTCTTACTCCGGGACAGGGGGTTACAATGAGCAGTTCTTC	CASSYSGTGGYNEQFF
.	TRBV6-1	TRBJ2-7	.	TGTGCCAGCCGAAGGGGGAACTCCTACGAGCAGTACTTC	CASRRGNSYEQYF
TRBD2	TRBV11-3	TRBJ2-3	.	TGTGCCAGCAGCTCGTCCATTATAGCGGGAGTTTACGCAGATACGCAGTATTTT	CASSSSIIAGVYADTQYF
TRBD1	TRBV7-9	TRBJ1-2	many	TGTGCCAGCAGCTTAGGTGGACAGGGGGCGTCTGGCTACACCTTC	CASSLGGQGASGYTF
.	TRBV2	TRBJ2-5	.	TGTGCCAGCAGTGAAGCGCGGGACCAAGAGACCCAGTACTTC	CASSEARDQETQYF
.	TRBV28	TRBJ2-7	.	TGTGCCAGCAGTCCCAACAGGGACGAGCAGTACTTC	CASSPNRDEQYF
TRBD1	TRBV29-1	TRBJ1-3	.	TGCAGCCCTCTTATCCACGACAGGGAAGGCTTCTCTGGAAACACCATATATTTT	CSPLIHDREGFSGNTIYF
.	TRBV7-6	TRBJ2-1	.	TGTGCCAGCAGCCTAACTTCCGGGGGTAGGGATGAGCAGTTCTTC	CASSLTSGGRDEQFF
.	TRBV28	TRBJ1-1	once	TGTGCCAGCAGTCTCCGAGGTGACACTGAAGCTTTCTTT	CASSLRGDTEAFF
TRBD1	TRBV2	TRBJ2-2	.	TGTGCCAGCAGTGTTGAGGGGGCGGACACCGGGGAGCTGTTTTTT	CASSVEGADTGELFF
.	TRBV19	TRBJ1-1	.	TGTGCCAGTAGGTCAGGGGAAGCTTTCTTT	CASRSGEAFF
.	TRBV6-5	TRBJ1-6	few	TGTGCCAGCAGCACCCGGGAGGGCGATTCACCCCTCCACTTT	CASSTREGDSPLHF
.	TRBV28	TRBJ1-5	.	TGTGCCAGTACACCGGGAAACACCAATCAGCCCCAGCATTTT	CASTPGNTNQPQHF
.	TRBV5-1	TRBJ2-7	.	TGCGCCAGCAGCCCCCAGGGTGTATACGAGCAGTACTTC	CASSPQGVYEQYF
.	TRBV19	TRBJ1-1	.	TGTGCCAGTAGTACAACTAGGGCCTCGGGAACTGAAGCTTTCTTT	CASSTTRASGTEAFF